The clone carrying this TCR beta chain was counted at least ten times. This entry is derived from a study of blood T cells in healthy people across ages. CDR1 and CDR2 (germline): WSHSY, SAAADI. The CDR3 extends over 15 amino acids. V dropped 3 bases and J dropped 2 bases, with 14 bases sitting between them. Primed by a sample-barcoded 5' primer and a J-beta primer mix, a second PCR proceeded for about 6 to 11 cycles. TCRdb fed the 5' RACE reads into MiXCR, producing one record per CDR3 protein. The data contain 850,000 to 950,000 distinct CDR3 sequences, about 30% of them singletons. The V and J genes are TRBV10-2 and TRBJ2-7; D uncertain. The sequence was collected from an elderly woman in good health. Sequenced: blood. CDR3 in DNA: TGCGCCAGCAGTGAAGGGATTAGAAAGACCTACGAGCAGTACTTC. Amino acid sequence: CASSEGIRKTYEQYF.